Listed below are T cell receptor beta chains from one sample, sequenced in a study of shared clonotypes between healthy human individuals. TCRdb keeps only in-frame clones here, not all; method: immunoSEQ multiplex PCR. The sample contains fewer than 1.6 million clones, less than 99% of which appear only once. The specimen was naive CD4+ T cells sorted from blood. The receptors were sampled from a man aged 25 to 40 in good health. Each CDR3 is given with its conserved first and last residue. D genes are given only for firm matches. Clone size is not always given. Where it is, it says once, few, many or a class for expanded clones.

>TRBV7-8|.|TRBJ2-3|TRBD1
TGTGCCAGCAGCTTAACAGGGGGCGGAGGGAGATCGCAGTATTTT
CASSLTGGGGRSQYF
>TRBV6-1|.|TRBJ2-7|TRBD2
TGTGCCAGCAGTGATCTAGCGGGGGGATACGAGCAGTACTTC
CASSDLAGGYEQYF
>TRBV18|.|TRBJ1-5|.
TGTGCCAGCTCACCACGGGCAGGGTTTAATCAGCCCCAGCATTTT
CASSPRAGFNQPQHF
>TRBV28|.|TRBJ2-7|.
TGTGCCAGCAGTTTAACCTACGAGCAGTACTTC
CASSLTYEQYF
>TRBV6-5|once|TRBJ2-7|.
TGTGCCAGCAGTTACTCGGGGGGCGTGGGTCTCGAGCAGTACTTC
CASSYSGGVGLEQYF
>TRBV15|.|TRBJ2-7|TRBD2
TGTGCCACCAGCAGCAGAGTGACACCGGGACTATCCTACGAGCAGTACTTC
CATSSRVTPGLSYEQYF
>TRBV6-1|.|TRBJ1-1|.
TGTGCCAGCAGGACGTTCAGGGGAAGGGACACTGAAGCTTTCTTT
CASRTFRGRDTEAFF
>TRBV7-2|.|TRBJ1-2|TRBD1
TGTGCCAGCAGCTTATTGGTTGGCAGGGGGAACTATGGCTACACCTTC
CASSLLVGRGNYGYTF
>TRBV7-6|.|TRBJ2-2|TRBD2
TGTGCCAGCAGCTTAGGAGCGGGACTCCAACTTGGAGGGGAGCTGTTTTTT
CASSLGAGLQLGGELFF
>TRBV7-2|.|TRBJ2-3|TRBD1
TGTGCCAGCAGCCGATTGGACAGGTCCGCAGATACGCAGTATTTT
CASSRLDRSADTQYF
>TRBV18|.|TRBJ1-4|.
TGTGCCAGCTCACCACCCTCAGGGGACGTGTCTTTTACTAATGAAAAACTGTTTTTT
CASSPPSGDVSFTNEKLFF
>TRBV5-1|.|TRBJ2-7|.
TGCGCCAGCAGCTTCGATCGAGGCGGGTTCTCCTACGAGCAGTACTTC
CASSFDRGGFSYEQYF
>TRBV19|.|TRBJ2-1|.
TGTGCCAGTAGTACCACGTCCAATGAGCAGTTCTTC
CASSTTSNEQFF
>TRBV4-1|.|TRBJ2-7|TRBD1
TGCGCCAGCAGCCATATGGACAGGGGACCTTACGAGCAGTACTTC
CASSHMDRGPYEQYF
>TRBV15|once|TRBJ2-7|TRBD1
TGTGCCACCAGCAGAGATCAGGACAGGGAACGCGAGCAGTACTTC
CATSRDQDREREQYF
>TRBV29-1|.|TRBJ1-2|.
TGCAGCGTTGAGGTGACAGGCGGCTATGGCTACACCTTC
CSVEVTGGYGYTF
>TRBV11-2|.|TRBJ1-5|.
TGTGCCAGCAGCTTTGATCCAGGGTCAAATCAGCCCCAGCATTTT
CASSFDPGSNQPQHF
>TRBV5-1|.|TRBJ2-2|TRBD1
TGCGCCAGCAGCTTGGCCGGGACAGGGGTTGAGGAGCTGTTTTTT
CASSLAGTGVEELFF
>TRBV7-8|.|TRBJ2-1|TRBD2
TGTGCCAGCAGCCGCGATAGCGGGAGGGCCAGAGTTTCCTCTGAGCAGTTCTTC
CASSRDSGRARVSSEQFF
>TRBV27|.|TRBJ1-5|.
TGTGCCAGCAGGTTGACAGGTATCAATCAGCCCCAGCATTTT
CASRLTGINQPQHF
>TRBV4-2|.|TRBJ2-2|TRBD1
TGTGCCAGCAGCCAAGACCAGGGGGACAGATACACCGGGGAGCTGTTTTTT
CASSQDQGDRYTGELFF
>TRBV28|.|TRBJ2-3|.
TGTGCCACCCAATCTGGGGGGCTAGCGGACGGCATGGATACGCAGTATTTT
CATQSGGLADGMDTQYF
>TRBV27|.|TRBJ1-3|.
TGTGCCAGCAGTTATACATACCCGGAGGGCGGAAACACCATATATTTT
CASSYTYPEGGNTIYF
>TRBV7-3|.|TRBJ2-1|.
TGTGCCAGCAGTACCTCCCCCGGCAATGAGCAGTTCTTC
CASSTSPGNEQFF
>TRBV9|.|TRBJ2-1|TRBD2
TGTGCCAGCAGCGTAGGAGGACTAGCGGTTTATGAGCAGTTCTTC
CASSVGGLAVYEQFF
>TRBV4-3|.|TRBJ1-4|TRBD1
TGCGCCAGCAGCCAAATGGGACAGACCAATGAAAAACTGTTTTTT
CASSQMGQTNEKLFF
>TRBV14|.|TRBJ2-1|.
TGTGCCAGCAGCTTTTCAGACTGGGGCAAAGAGCAGTTCTTC
CASSFSDWGKEQFF
>TRBV18|.|TRBJ2-7|.
TGTGCCAGCTCACCAAGGGTTTCGACACTTAGTTCCTACGAGCAGTACTTC
CASSPRVSTLSSYEQYF
>TRBV4-2|.|TRBJ1-2|TRBD1
TGTGCCAGCAGTCCGGACAGGGCAGAGGGCTACACCTTC
CASSPDRAEGYTF
>TRBV7-6|once|TRBJ2-2|TRBD2
TGTGCCAGCAGCTACCTAGCGGGACAGAACACCGGGGAGCTGTTTTTT
CASSYLAGQNTGELFF
>TRBV9|once|TRBJ1-1|.
TGTGCCAGCAGCCTCGACGGGTGGGTAAACACTGAAGCTTTCTTT
CASSLDGWVNTEAFF
>TRBV9|.|TRBJ1-5|.
TGTGCCAGCAGCGCCACAGGTCGGGGCAATCAGCCCCAGCATTTT
CASSATGRGNQPQHF
>TRBV5-4|.|TRBJ2-2|TRBD1
TGTGCCAGCAGGGAGCATGGGACAGGGACCACCGGGGAGCTGTTTTTT
CASREHGTGTTGELFF
>TRBV27|once|TRBJ2-6|.
TGTGCCAGCAGTCCGCAGACACTACTCTCTGGGGCCAACGTCCTGACTTTC
CASSPQTLLSGANVLTF
>TRBV11-2|.|TRBJ2-1|TRBD2
TGTGCCAGTAGGGGGATACAGGGGCGGGAGCGGGAGGGACACAATGAGCAGTTCTTC
CASRGIQGREREGHNEQFF
>TRBV28|.|TRBJ2-7|TRBD2
TGTGCCAGCAGCTTTAGCGGGAGGTACGACGAGCAGTACTTC
CASSFSGRYDEQYF
>TRBV28|.|TRBJ2-1|.
TGTGCCAGCAGTCAAACCCTACCAGGCAATGAGCAGTTCTTC
CASSQTLPGNEQFF
>TRBV5-1|once|TRBJ1-1|TRBD1
TGCGCCAGCAGCTTCGGGACAGGGTTCACTGAAGCTTTCTTT
CASSFGTGFTEAFF
>TRBV28|.|TRBJ2-7|TRBD2
TGTGCCAGCCGTCTTATGACTAGCGGGCGGCCGTTTGAGCAGTACTTC
CASRLMTSGRPFEQYF
>TRBV19|once|TRBJ1-4|.
TGTGCCACTTCCCGGAGTTTACCTAATGAAAAACTGTTTTTT
CATSRSLPNEKLFF